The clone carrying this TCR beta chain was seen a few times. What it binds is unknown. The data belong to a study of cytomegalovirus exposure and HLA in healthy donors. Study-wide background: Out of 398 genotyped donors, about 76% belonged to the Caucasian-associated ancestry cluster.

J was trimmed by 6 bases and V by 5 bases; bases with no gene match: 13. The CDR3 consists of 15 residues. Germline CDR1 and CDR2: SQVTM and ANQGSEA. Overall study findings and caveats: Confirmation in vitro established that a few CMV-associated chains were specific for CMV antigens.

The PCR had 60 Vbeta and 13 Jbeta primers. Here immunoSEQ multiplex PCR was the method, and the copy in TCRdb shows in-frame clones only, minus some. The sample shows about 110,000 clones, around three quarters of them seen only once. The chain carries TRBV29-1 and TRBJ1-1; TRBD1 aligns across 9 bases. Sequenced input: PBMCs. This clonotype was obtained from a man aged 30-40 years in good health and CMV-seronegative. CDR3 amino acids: CSVQSRGQGAPEAFF. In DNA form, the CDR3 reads TGCAGCGTTCAGAGTAGGGGACAGGGTGCCCCTGAAGCTTTCTTT.